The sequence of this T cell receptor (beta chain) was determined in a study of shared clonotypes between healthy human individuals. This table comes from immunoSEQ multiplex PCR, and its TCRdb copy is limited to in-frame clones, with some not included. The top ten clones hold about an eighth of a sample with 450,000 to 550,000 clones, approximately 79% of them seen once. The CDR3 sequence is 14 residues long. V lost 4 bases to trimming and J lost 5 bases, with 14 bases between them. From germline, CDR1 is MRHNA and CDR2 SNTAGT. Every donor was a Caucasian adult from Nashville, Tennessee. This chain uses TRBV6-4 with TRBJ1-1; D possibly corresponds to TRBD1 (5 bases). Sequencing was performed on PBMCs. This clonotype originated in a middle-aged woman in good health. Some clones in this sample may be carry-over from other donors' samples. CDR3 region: CASSARDGETEAFF. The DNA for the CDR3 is TGTGCCAGCAGTGCCAGGGATGGAGAAACTGAAGCTTTCTTT.